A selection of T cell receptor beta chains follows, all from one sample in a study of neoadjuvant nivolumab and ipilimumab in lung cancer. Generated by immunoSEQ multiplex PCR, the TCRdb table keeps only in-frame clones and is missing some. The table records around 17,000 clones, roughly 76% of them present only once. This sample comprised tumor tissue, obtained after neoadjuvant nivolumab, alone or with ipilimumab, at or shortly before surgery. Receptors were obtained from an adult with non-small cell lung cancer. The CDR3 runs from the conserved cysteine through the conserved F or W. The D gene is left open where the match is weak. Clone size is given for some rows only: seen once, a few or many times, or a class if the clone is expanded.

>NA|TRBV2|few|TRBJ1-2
TGTGCCAGCAGGGATGGACGGACCGACGCGGGCTACACCTTC
CASRDGRTDAGYTF
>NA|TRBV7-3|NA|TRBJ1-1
TGTGCCAGCAGCTTAACGGTGAGGGGCGAAGCTTTCTTT
CASSLTVRGEAFF
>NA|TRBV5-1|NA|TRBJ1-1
TGCGCCAGCAGCCCAGGTCGTCAGGGATCGGACACTGAAGCTTTCTTT
CASSPGRQGSDTEAFF
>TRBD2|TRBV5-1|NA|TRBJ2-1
TGCGCCAGCAGCTTGGCTCTAGCGGGGCACAATGAGCAGTTCTTC
CASSLALAGHNEQFF
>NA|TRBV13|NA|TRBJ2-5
TGTGCCAGCAGCTTAGGTGGCACCGTGACACAAGAGACCCAGTACTTC
CASSLGGTVTQETQYF
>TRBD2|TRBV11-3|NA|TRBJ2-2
TGTGCCAGCAGCTTAAGGCGGGGGTCCACCGGGGAGCTGTTTTTT
CASSLRRGSTGELFF
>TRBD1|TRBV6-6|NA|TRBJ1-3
TGTGCCAGCACTCAGGGGGCGGCGGGAAACACCATATATTTT
CASTQGAAGNTIYF
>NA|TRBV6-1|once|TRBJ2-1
TGTGCCAGCAGCGTAAGCAACAATGAGCAGTTCTTC
CASSVSNNEQFF
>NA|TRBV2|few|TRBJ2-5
TGTGCCAGCAGTGAAGTCCGGTCCTCCTCTGTGACCCAGTACTTC
CASSEVRSSSVTQYF
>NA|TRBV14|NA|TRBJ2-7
TGTGCCAGCAGTGCACAGGTTTCCCTGGGGTACGAGCAGTACTTC
CASSAQVSLGYEQYF
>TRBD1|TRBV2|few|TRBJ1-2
TGTGCCAGCGGGGACAGCAACTATGGCTACACCTTC
CASGDSNYGYTF
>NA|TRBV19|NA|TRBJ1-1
TGTGCCAGTAGGTCAGGGTTGTTTGAGACTGAAGCTTTCTTT
CASRSGLFETEAFF
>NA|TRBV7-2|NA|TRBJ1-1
TGTGCCAGCAGCTTGGGAGGGGGGCGAATGAACACTGAAGCTTTCTTT
CASSLGGGRMNTEAFF
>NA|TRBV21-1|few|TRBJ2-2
TGTGCCAGCAGCTTAGATCCCACAGGGTTCTACACCGGGGAGCTGTTTTTT
CASSLDPTGFYTGELFF
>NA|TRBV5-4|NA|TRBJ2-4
TGTGCCAGCAGCTTGTGGGCCAAAAACATTCAGTACTTC
CASSLWAKNIQYF